This T cell receptor (beta chain) was sequenced for a study of cytomegalovirus exposure and HLA in healthy donors. Trimming stripped 5 bases from V and 4 bases from J, with 11 bases between. Germline assignment: CDR1 SNHLY and CDR2 FYNNEI. The CDR3 has 14 amino acids. PCR involved 60 Vbeta and 13 Jbeta primers. TCRdb's table, derived via immunoSEQ multiplex PCR, lists solely in-frame clones and lacks some. The sample comprises some 180,000 clones, around 90% of which are singletons, and around 0.99% rests with the top ten. This chain connects TRBV2 to TRBJ2-2; TRBD1 might be the D (6 bases). The clonotype was recovered from a boy younger than 10 in good health and CMV-seronegative. Sequenced: PBMCs. The CDR3 reads CASSSTGLTGELFF. As DNA, the CDR3 is TGTGCCAGCAGTTCGACAGGCCTCACCGGGGAGCTGTTTTTT.